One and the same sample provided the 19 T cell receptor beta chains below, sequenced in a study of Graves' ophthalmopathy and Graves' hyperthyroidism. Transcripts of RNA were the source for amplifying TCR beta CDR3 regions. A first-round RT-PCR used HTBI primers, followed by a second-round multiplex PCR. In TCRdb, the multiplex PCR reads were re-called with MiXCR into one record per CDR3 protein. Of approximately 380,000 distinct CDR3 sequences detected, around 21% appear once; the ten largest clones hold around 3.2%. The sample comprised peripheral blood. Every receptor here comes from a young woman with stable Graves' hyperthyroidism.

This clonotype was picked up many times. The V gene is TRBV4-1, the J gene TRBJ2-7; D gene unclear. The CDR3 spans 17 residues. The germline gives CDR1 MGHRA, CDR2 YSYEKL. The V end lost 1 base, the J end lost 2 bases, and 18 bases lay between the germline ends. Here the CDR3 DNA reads TGCGCCAGCAGCCAAGTAGGGTCGGGCAGGTCCACCTACGAGCAGTACTTC. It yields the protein CASSQVGSGRSTYEQYF.

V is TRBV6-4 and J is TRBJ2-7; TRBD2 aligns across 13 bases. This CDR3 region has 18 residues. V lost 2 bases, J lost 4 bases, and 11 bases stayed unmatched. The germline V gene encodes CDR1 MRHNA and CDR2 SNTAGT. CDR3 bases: TGTGCCAGCAGTGACCCGGGACTAGCGGGACAGTCTCAGTACGAGCAGTACTTC. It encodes CASSDPGLAGQSQYEQYF.

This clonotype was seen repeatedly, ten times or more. As DNA, the CDR3 is TGCAGTGCTAGAGATGTACTAAACACCGGGGAGCTGTTTTTT. Its translation: CSARDVLNTGELFF. V usage is TRBV20-1 and J usage is TRBJ2-2; D unresolved. V lost 0 bases and J 2 bases, leaving 7 bases between the germline ends. The CDR3 totals 14 residues. Germline V CDR1 and CDR2: DFQATT, SNEGSKA (reference sequence).

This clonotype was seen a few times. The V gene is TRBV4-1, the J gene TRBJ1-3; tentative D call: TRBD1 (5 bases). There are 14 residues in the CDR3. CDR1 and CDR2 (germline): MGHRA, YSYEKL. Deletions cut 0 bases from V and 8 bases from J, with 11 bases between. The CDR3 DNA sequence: TGCGCCAGCAGCCAAGACGGATTGGGGGACACCATATATTTT. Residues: CASSQDGLGDTIYF.

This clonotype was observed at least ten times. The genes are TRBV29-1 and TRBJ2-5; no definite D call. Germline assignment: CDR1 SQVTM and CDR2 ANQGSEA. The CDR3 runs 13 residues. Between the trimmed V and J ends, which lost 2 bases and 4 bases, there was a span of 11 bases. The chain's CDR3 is CSVEKGRPETQYF. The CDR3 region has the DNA TGCAGCGTTGAAAAGGGTCGGCCAGAGACCCAGTACTTC.

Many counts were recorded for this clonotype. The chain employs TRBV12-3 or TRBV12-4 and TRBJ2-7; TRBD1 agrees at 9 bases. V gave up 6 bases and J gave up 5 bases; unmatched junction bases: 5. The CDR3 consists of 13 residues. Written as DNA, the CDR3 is TGTGCCAGCAGCCTACAGGGGGCGAACGAGCAGTACTTC. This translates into CASSLQGANEQYF.

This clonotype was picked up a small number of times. The CDR3 here is CSARDQWGERTGELFF. The CDR3 nucleotides read TGCAGTGCTAGAGATCAGTGGGGGGAGCGGACCGGGGAGCTGTTTTTT. The chain has TRBV20-1 and TRBJ2-2, with D perhaps TRBD2 (6 bases). The CDR3 has 16 residues. With 0 bases removed from V and 5 bases from J, the gap between germline ends came to 16 bases. Germline CDR1 reads DFQATT; CDR2 reads SNEGSKA (reference sequence).

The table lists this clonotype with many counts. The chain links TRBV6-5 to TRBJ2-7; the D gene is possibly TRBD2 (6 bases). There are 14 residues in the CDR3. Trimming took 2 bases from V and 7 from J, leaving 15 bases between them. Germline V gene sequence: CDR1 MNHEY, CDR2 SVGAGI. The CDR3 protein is CASSYVGSAGEQYF. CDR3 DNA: TGTGCCAGCAGTTACGTCGGGAGTGCGGGAGAGCAGTACTTC.

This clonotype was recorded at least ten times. This CDR3 reads CASSLYVAGGELFF. The CDR3 nucleotides read TGCGCCAGCAGCTTATATGTAGCGGGCGGGGAGCTGTTTTTT. The J gene is TRBJ2-2, the V gene TRBV5-1; 7 nucleotides align to TRBD2. Losses at the gene ends were 2 bases for V and 7 bases for J; bases not matched to a gene: 5. Germline-derived CDR1 and CDR2 are SGHRS and YFSETQ. The CDR3 runs to 14 residues.

The CDR3 nucleotides read TGTGCCAGCATCACGACTAGTGCGAACACCGGGGAGCTGTTTTTT. Encoded protein: CASITTSANTGELFF. The chain links TRBV12-3 or TRBV12-4 to TRBJ2-2; D possibly corresponds to TRBD2 (6 bases). V dropped 7 bases and J dropped 0 bases, with 12 bases sitting between them. This CDR3 has 15 amino acids.

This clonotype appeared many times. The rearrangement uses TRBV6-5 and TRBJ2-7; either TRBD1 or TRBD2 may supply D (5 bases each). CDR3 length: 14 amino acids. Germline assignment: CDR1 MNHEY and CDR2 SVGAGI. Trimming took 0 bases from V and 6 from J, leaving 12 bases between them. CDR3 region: CASSYSNRGAEQYF. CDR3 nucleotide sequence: TGTGCCAGCAGTTACTCGAATAGGGGAGCCGAGCAGTACTTC.

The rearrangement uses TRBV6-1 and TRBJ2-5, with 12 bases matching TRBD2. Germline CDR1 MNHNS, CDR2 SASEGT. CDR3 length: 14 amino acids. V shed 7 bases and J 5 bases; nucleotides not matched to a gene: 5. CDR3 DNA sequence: TGTGCCAGCATGGCTAGCGGGGGGGCCGAGACCCAGTACTTC. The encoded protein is CASMASGGAETQYF.

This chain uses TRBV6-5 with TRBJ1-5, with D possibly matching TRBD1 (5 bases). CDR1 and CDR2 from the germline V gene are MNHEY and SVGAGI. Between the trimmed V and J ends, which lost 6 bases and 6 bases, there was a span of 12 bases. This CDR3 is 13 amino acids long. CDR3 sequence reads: CASSSTRGQPQHF. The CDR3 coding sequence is TGTGCCAGCAGCTCCACGAGGGGTCAGCCCCAGCATTTT.

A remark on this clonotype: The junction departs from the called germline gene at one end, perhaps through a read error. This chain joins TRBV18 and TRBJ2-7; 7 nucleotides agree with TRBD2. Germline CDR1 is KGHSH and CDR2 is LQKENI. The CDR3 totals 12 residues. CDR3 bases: TGTGCCAGCTCATCCCAAGGGGAGGGAGTCTCGTTC. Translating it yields CASSSQGEGVSF.

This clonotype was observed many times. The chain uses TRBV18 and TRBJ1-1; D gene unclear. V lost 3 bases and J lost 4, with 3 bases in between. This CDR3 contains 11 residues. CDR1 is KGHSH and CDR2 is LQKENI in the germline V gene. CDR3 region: CASSPATEAFF. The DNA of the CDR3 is TGTGCCAGCTCACCGGCCACTGAAGCTTTCTTT.

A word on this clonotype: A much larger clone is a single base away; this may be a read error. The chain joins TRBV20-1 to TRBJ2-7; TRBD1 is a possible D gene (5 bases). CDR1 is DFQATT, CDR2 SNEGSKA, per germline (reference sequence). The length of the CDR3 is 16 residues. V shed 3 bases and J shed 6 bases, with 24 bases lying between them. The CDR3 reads CSARYDSPRRVSEQYF. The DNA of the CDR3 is TGCAGTGCTAGGTATGACAGCCCTCGCCGGGTCTCCGAGCAGTACTTC.

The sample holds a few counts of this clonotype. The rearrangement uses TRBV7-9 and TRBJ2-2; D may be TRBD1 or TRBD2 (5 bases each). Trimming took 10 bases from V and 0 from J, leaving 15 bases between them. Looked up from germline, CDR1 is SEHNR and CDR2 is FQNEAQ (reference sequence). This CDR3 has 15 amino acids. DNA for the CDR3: TGTGCCATCTCCCAGGGACGAACGAACACCGGGGAGCTGTTTTTT. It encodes CAISQGRTNTGELFF.

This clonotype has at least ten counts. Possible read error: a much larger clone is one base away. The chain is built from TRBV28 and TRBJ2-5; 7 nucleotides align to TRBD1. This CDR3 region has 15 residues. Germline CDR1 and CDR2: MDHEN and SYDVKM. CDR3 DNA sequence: TGTGCCAGCAGTTCGCGGAAGGGGGCCCAAGAGACCAAGTACTTC. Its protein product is CASSSRKGAQETKYF.

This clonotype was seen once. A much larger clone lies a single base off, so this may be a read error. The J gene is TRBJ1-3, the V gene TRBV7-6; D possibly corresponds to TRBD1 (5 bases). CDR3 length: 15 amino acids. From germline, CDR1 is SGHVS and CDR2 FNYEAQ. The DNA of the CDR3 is TGTGCCAGCAGCTTAACTGCAGGGTCTGGAAACACCCTATATTTT. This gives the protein CASSLTAGSGNTLYF.